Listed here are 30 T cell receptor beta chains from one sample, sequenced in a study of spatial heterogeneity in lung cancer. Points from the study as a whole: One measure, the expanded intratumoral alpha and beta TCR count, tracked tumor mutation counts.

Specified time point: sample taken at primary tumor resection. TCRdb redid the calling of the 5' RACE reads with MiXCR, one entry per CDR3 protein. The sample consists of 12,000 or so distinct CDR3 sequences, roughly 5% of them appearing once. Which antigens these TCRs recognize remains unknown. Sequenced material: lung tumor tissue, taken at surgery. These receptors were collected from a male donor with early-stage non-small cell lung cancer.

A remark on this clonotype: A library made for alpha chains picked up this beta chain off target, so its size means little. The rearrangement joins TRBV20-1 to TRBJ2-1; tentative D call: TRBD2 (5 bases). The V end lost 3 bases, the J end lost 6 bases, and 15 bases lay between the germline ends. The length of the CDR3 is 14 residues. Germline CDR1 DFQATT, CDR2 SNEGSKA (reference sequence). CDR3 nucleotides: TGCAGTGCTAGGGCAGGACGGGGATCCAATGAGCAGTTCTTC. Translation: CSARAGRGSNEQFF.

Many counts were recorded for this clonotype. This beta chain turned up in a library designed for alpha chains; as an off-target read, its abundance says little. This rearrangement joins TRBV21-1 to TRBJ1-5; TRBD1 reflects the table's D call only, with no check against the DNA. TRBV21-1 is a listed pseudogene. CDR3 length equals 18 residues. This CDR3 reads CARRTGTGTFGCNQPQHF. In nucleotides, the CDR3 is TGTGCCAGAAGAACCGGGACAGGGACCTTTGGATGCAATCAGCCCCAGCATTTT.

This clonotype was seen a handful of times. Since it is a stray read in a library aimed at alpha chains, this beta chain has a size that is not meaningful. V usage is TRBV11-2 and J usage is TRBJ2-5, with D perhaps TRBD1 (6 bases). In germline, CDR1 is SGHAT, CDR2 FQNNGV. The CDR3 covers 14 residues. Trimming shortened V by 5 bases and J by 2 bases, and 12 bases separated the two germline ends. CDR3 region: CASSPRDTQETQYF. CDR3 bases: TGTGCCAGCAGCCCCCGGGACACGCAAGAGACCCAGTACTTC.

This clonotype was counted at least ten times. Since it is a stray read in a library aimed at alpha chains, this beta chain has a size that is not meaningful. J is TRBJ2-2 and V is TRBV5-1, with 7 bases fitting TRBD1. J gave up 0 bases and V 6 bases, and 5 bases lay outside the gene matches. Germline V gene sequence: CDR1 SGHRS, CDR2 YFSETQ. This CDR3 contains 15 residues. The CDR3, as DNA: TGCGCCAGCAAAAAGGGGGCCGCGAACACCGGGGAGCTGTTTTTT. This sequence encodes CASKKGAANTGELFF. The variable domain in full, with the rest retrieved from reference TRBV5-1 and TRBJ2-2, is KAGVTQTPRYLIKTRGQQVTLSCSPISGHRSVSWYQQTPGQGLQFLFEYFSETQRNKGNFPGRFSGRQFSNSRSEMNVSTLELGDSALYLCASKKGAANTGELFFGEGSRLTVL.

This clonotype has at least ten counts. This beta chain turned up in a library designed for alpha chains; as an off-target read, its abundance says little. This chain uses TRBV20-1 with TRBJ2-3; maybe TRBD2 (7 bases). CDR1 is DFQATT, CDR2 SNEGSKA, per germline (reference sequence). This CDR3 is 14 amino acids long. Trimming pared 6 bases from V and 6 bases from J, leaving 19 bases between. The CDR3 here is CSAPPVGGVDTQYF. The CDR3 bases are TGCAGTGCGCCCCCCGTAGGGGGGGTGGATACGCAGTATTTT.

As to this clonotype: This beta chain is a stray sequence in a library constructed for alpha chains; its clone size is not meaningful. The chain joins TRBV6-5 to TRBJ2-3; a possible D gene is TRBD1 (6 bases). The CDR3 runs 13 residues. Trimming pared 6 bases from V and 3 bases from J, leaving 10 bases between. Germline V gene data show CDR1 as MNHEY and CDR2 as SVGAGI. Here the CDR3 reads CASSKQGTDTQYF. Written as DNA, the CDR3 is TGTGCCAGCAGCAAACAGGGTACAGATACGCAGTATTTT.

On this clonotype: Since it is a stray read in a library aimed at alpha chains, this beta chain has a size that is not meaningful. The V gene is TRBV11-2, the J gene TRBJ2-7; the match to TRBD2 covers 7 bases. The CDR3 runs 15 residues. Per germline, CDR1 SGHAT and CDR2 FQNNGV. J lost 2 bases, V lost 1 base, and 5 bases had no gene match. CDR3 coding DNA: TGTGCCAGCAGCTTAGTTAGCGGGCAGACCTACGAGCAGTACTTC. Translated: CASSLVSGQTYEQYF.

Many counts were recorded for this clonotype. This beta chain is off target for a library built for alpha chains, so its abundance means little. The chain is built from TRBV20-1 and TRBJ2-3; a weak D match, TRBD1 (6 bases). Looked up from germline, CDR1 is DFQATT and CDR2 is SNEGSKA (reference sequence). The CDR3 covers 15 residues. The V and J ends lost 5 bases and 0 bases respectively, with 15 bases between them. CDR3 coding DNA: TGCAGTGCTGATGGGTGGACAGCTAGCACAGATACGCAGTATTTT. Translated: CSADGWTASTDTQYF.

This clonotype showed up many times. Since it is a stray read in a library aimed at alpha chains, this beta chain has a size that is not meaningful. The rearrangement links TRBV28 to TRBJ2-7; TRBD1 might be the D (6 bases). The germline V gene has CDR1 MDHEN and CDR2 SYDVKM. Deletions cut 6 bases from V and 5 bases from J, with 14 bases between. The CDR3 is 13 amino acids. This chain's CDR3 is CASSSVRGHEQYF. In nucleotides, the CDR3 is TGTGCCAGCAGCTCCGTCAGGGGTCACGAGCAGTACTTC.

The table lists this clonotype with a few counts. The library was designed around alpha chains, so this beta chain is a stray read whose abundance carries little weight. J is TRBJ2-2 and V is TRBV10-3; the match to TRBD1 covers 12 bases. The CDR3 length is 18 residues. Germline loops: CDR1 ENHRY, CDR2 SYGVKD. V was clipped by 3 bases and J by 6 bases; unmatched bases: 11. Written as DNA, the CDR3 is TGTGCCATCAGTGATGATGGGACAGGGGGCGCAATGGCCGGGGAGCTGTTTTTT. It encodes CAISDDGTGGAMAGELFF.

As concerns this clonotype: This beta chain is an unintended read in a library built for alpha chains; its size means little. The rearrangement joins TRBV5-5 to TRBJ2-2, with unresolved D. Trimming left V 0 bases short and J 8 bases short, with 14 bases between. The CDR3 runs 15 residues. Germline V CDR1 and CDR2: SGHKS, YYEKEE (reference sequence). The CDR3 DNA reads TGTGCCAGCAGCTTGGCTTCAGCCGTACGGGGGGAGCTGTTTTTT. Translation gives CASSLASAVRGELFF.

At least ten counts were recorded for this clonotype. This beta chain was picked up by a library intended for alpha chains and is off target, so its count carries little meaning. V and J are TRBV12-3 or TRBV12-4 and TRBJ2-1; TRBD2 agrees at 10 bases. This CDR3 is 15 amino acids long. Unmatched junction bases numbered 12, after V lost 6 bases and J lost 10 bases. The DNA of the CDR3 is TGTGCCAGCAGAAACCCTAGCGGGGGTCTGTTAGAGCAGTTCTTC. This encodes CASRNPSGGLLEQFF.

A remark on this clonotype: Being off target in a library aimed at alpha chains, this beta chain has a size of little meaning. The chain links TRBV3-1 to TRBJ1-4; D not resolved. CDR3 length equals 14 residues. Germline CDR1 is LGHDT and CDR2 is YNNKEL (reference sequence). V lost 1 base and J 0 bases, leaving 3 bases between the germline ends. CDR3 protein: CASSQGATNEKLFF. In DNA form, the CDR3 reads TGTGCCAGCAGCCAAGGGGCAACTAATGAAAAACTGTTTTTT.

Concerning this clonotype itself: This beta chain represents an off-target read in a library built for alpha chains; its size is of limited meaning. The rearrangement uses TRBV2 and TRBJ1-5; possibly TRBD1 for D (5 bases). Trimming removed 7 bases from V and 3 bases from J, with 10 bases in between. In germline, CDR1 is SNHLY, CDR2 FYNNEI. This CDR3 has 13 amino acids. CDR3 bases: TGTGCCAGCACGGGGGACCTCAATCAGCCCCAGCATTTT. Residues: CASTGDLNQPQHF. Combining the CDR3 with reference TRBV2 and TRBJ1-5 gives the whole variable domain EPEVTQTPSHQVTQMGQEVILRCVPISNHLYFYWYRQILGQKVEFLVSFYNNEISEKSEIFDDQFSVERPDGSNFTLKIRSTKLEDSAMYFCASTGDLNQPQHFGDGTRLSIL.

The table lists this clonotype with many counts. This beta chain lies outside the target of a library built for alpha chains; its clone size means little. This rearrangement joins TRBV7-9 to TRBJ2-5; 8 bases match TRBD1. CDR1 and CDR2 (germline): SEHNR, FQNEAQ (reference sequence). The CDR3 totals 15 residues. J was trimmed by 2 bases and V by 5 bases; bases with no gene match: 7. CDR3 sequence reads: CASSPLQGDQETQYF. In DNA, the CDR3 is TGTGCCAGCAGCCCCCTACAGGGGGATCAAGAGACCCAGTACTTC.

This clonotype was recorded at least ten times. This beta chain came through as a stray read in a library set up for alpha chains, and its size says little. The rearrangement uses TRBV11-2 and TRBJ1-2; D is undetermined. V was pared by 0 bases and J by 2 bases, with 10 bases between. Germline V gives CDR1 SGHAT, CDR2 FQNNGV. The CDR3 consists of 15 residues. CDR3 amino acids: CASSLDFAVNYGYTF. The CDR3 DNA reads TGTGCCAGCAGCTTAGATTTCGCGGTAAACTATGGCTACACCTTC.

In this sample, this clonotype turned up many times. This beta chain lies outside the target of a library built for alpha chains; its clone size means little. The CDR3 DNA reads as TGTGCCAGCAGTTACCCCGACAGGGGAAAAGATACGCAGTATTTT. It specifies CASSYPDRGKDTQYF. The V call is TRBV6-6, the J call TRBJ2-3, with TRBD1 matching over 8 bases. In germline, CDR1 is MNHNY, CDR2 SVGAGI (reference sequence). The CDR3 extends over 15 amino acids. With V trimmed by 2 bases and J by 5 bases, 6 bases remained unmatched.

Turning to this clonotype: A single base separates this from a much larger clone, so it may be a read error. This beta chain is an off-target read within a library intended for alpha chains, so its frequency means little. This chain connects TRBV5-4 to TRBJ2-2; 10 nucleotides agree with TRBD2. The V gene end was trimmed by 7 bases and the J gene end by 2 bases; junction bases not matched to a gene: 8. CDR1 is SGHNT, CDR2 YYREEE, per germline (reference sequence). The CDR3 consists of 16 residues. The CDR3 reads CASGVRTSGNTGELFF. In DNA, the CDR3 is TGTGCCAGCGGCGTGAGGACTAGCGGCAACACCGGGGAGCTGTTTTTT.

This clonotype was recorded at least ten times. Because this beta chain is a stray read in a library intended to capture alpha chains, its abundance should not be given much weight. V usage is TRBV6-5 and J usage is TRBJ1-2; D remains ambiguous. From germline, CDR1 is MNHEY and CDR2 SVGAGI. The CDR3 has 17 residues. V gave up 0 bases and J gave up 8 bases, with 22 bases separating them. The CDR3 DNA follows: TGTGCCAGCAGTTACTCGATTTTTAGTACGGGCCTTAAGGGCTACACCTTC. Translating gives CASSYSIFSTGLKGYTF.

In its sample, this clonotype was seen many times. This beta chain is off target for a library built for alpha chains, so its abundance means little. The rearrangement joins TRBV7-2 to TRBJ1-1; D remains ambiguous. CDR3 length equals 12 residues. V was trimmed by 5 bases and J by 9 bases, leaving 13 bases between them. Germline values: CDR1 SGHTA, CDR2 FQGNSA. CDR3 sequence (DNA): TGTGCCAGCAGCCCTCCCGGGGTTAAAGCTTTCTTT. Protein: CASSPPGVKAFF. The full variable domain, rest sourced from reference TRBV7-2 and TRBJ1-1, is GAGVSQSPSNKVTEKGKDVELRCDPISGHTALYWYRQSLGQGLEFLIYFQGNSAPDKSGLPSDRFSAERTGGSVSTLTIQRTQQEDSAVYLCASSPPGVKAFFGQGTRLTVV.

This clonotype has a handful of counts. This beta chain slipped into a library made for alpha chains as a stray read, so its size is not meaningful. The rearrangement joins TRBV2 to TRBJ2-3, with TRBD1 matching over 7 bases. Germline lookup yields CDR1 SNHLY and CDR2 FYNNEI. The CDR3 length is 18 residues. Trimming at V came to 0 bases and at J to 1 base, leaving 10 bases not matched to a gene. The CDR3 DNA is TGTGCCAGCAGTGAAGCGAGAACCGGGACAGCACGCACAGATACGCAGTATTTT. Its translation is CASSEARTGTARTDTQYF.

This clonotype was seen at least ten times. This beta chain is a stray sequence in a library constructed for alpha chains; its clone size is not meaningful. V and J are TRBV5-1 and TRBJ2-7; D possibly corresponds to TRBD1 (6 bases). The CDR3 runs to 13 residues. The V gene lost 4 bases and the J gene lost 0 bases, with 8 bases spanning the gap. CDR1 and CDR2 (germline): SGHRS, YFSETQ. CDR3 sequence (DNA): TGCGCCAGCAGCCCCAGGGGCTCCTACGAGCAGTACTTC. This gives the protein CASSPRGSYEQYF.

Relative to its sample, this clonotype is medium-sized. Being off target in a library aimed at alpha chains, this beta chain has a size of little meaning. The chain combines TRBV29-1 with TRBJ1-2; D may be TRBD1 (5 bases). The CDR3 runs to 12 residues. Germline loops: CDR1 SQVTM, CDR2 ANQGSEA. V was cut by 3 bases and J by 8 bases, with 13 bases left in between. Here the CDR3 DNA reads TGCAGCGTTGACCAGGGCAAAAGGGGCTACACCTTC. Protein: CSVDQGKRGYTF.

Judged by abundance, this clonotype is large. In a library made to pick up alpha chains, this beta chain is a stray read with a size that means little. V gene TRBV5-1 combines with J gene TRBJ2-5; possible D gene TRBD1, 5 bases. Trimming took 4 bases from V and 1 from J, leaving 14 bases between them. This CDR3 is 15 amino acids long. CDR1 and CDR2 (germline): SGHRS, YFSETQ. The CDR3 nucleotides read TGCGCCAGCAGCATAAACAGGAGATTCCAAGAGACCCAGTACTTC. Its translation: CASSINRRFQETQYF.

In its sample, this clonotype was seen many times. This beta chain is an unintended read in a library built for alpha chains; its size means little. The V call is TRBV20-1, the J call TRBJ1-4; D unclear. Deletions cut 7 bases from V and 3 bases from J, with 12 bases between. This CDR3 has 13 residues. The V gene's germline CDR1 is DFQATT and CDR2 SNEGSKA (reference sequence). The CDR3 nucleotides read TGCAGTGTCAAAGAAGGTGCTAATGAAAAACTGTTTTTT. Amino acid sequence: CSVKEGANEKLFF.

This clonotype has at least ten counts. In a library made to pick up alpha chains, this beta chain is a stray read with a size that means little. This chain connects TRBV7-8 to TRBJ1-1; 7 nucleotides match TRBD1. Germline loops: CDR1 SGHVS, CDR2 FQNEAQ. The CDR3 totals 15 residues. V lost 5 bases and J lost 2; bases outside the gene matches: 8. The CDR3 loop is CASSLTGTDNTEAFF. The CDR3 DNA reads TGTGCCAGCAGCCTAACCGGGACAGACAACACTGAAGCTTTCTTT.

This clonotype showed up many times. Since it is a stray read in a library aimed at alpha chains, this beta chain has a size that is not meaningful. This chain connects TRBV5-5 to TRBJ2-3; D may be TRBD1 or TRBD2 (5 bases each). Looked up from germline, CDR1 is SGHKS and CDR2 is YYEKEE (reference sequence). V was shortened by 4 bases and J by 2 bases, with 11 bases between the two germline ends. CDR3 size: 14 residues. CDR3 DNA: TGTGCCAGCAGCCGGGACCGGTACACAGATACGCAGTATTTT. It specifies CASSRDRYTDTQYF.

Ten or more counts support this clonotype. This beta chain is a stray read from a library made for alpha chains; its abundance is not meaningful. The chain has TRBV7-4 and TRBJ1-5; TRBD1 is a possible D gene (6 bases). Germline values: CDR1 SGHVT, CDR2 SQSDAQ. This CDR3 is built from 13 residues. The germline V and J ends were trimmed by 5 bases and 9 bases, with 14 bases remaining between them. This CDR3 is CASSKQGRGPQHF. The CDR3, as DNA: TGTGCCAGCAGCAAACAGGGTCGGGGGCCCCAGCATTTT.

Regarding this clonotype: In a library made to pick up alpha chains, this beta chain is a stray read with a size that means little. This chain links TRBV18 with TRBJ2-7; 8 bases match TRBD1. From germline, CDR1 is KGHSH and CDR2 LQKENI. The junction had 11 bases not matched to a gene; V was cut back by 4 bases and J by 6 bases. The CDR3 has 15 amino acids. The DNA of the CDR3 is TGTGCCAGCTCACTGGCCAGGGGGCCGGGCGGCGAGCAGTACTTC. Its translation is CASSLARGPGGEQYF. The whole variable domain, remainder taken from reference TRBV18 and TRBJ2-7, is NAGVMQNPRHLVRRRGQEARLRCSPMKGHSHVYWYRQLPEEGLKFMVYLQKENIIDESGMPKERFSAEFPKEGPSILRIQQVVRGDSAAYFCASSLARGPGGEQYFGPGTRLTVT.

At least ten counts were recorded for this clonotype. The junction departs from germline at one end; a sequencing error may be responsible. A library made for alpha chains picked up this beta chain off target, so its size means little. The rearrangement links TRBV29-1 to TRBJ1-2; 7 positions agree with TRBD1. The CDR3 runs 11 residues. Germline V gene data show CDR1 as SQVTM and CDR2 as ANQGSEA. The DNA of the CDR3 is TGCAGCGTTCGAGGGGACAGCCGGGGAATCTTC. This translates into CSVRGDSRGIF.